One and the same sample provided the 15 T cell receptor beta chains below, sequenced in a study of OX40 agonist ivuxolimab in advanced cancers. Some clones are missing from TCRdb's copy, which holds only in-frame ones; the method was immunoSEQ multiplex PCR. Of around 41,000 clones in the sample, about 88% were seen once. The input for sequencing was CD4+ or CD8+ T cells sorted from blood, taken in a trial of the OX40 agonist ivuxolimab. The source is an adult with an advanced solid tumor such as melanoma, head and neck, liver or kidney cancer.

This clone was recorded a few times. The genes are TRBV7-9 and TRBJ2-7; a possible D gene is TRBD2 (5 bases). Germline V CDR1 and CDR2: SEHNR, FQNEAQ (reference sequence). The V and J ends lost 0 bases and 3 bases respectively, with 12 bases between them. The CDR3 covers 15 residues. The DNA of the CDR3 is TGTGCCAGCAGCTTAGCCATCCCGGGAAACTACGAGCAGTACTTC. Protein sequence: CASSLAIPGNYEQYF. The full variable domain, completed using reference TRBV7-9 and TRBJ2-7, is DTGVSQNPRHKITKRGQNVTFRCDPISEHNRLYWYRQTLGQGPEFLTYFQNEAQLEKSRLLSDRFSAERPKGSFSTLEIQRTEQGDSAMYLCASSLAIPGNYEQYFGPGTRLTVT.

The chain joins TRBV18 to TRBJ2-7; possible D gene TRBD2, 6 bases. The V gene's germline CDR1 is KGHSH and CDR2 LQKENI. The germline V and J ends were trimmed by 3 bases and 7 bases, with 16 bases remaining between them. The CDR3 length is 14 residues. Here the CDR3 DNA reads TGTGCCAGCTCACCCCGGGGAGGAAGGGAGGAGCAGTACTTC. As protein: CASSPRGGREEQYF.

The rearrangement uses TRBV10-1 and TRBJ1-6; D may be TRBD1 (5 bases). CDR3 length equals 14 residues. The V end lost 4 bases, the J end lost 6 bases, and 10 bases lay between the germline ends. Germline loops: CDR1 WNHNN, CDR2 SYGVQD (reference sequence). CDR3 bases: TGCGCCAGCAGTGGGGACGGGACTAATTCACCCCTCCACTTT. It translates to CASSGDGTNSPLHF.

This chain links TRBV5-1 with TRBJ1-6; a possible D gene is TRBD1 (5 bases). V was shortened by 4 bases and J by 7 bases, with 15 bases between the two germline ends. The CDR3 sequence is 15 residues long. CDR1 and CDR2 (germline): SGHRS, YFSETQ. Here the CDR3 DNA reads TGCGCCAGCAGCGACTTCCAGGGAGGGAATTCACCCCTCCACTTT. Translated: CASSDFQGGNSPLHF.

CDR3 amino acids: CASSSYRVRAPISYNEQFF. The CDR3 DNA reads TGTGCCAGCAGTTCCTATAGGGTGAGGGCACCAATATCCTACAATGAGCAGTTCTTC. This sequence joins TRBV28 and TRBJ2-1, with D tentatively TRBD2 (5 bases). The CDR3 runs to 19 residues. Germline V gene data show CDR1 as MDHEN and CDR2 as SYDVKM. The V end lost 4 bases, the J end lost 1 base, and 23 bases lay between the germline ends.

The V and J genes are TRBV19 and TRBJ2-5; 9 nucleotides match TRBD1. With 6 bases clipped from V and 4 bases from J, the junction kept 6 bases outside the gene matches. The CDR3 has 14 residues. Germline V lookup: CDR1 LNHDA, CDR2 SQIVND (reference sequence). CDR3 DNA: TGTGCCAGTAGAGGGACAGGGATCATAGAGACCCAGTACTTC. Translation: CASRGTGIIETQYF.

The rearrangement joins TRBV7-2 to TRBJ2-3, with D tentatively TRBD1 or TRBD2 (5 bases each). Germline V CDR1 and CDR2: SGHTA, FQGNSA. The CDR3 consists of 18 residues. V lost 7 bases to trimming and J lost 1 base, with 24 bases between them. The CDR3 coding sequence is TGTGCCAGCAACAACCCGACCGGGGCAGGCCTTCGCACAGATACGCAGTATTTT. Encoded protein: CASNNPTGAGLRTDTQYF.

This sequence joins TRBV5-1 and TRBJ2-3; 7 bases are a match to TRBD1. The CDR3 length is 14 residues. CDR1 and CDR2 from the germline V gene are SGHRS and YFSETQ. The V gene end was trimmed by 3 bases and the J gene end by 1 base; junction bases not matched to a gene: 2. This chain's CDR3 is CASSSTGRTDTQYF. CDR3 sequence (DNA): TGCGCCAGCAGCTCGACAGGGCGCACAGATACGCAGTATTTT.

This chain connects TRBV28 to TRBJ1-4; 8 nucleotides align to TRBD1. This CDR3 region has 15 residues. CDR1 is MDHEN, CDR2 SYDVKM, per germline. V lost 2 bases and J lost 7; bases outside the gene matches: 6. The CDR3 loop is CASSLRGTGGEKLFF. For the CDR3, the DNA is TGTGCCAGCAGTTTAAGAGGGACAGGCGGTGAAAAACTGTTTTTT.

The rearrangement joins TRBV5-1 to TRBJ2-1, with no clear D. CDR3 length equals 14 residues. Germline CDR1 and CDR2: SGHRS and YFSETQ. V was cut by 0 bases and J by 7 bases, with 11 bases left in between. CDR3 amino acids: CASSLVGRLNEQFF. The CDR3 region has the DNA TGCGCCAGCAGCTTGGTAGGACGTCTGAATGAGCAGTTCTTC.

This clone was observed a single time. The V call is TRBV21-1, the J call TRBJ1-5. TRBV21-1 is recorded as a pseudogene. The CDR3 is 12 residues long. The CDR3 nucleotides are TGTGCCATTCCTAGGGGAGACCAGCCCCAGCATTTT. As protein: CAIPRGDQPQHF.

The rearrangement joins TRBV10-1 to TRBJ2-1; the match to TRBD1 covers 7 bases. This CDR3 has 16 residues. The V gene end was trimmed by 7 bases and the J gene end by 7 bases; junction bases not matched to a gene: 16. The germline V gene has CDR1 WNHNN and CDR2 SYGVQD (reference sequence). The CDR3 DNA reads as TGCGCCAGCAAATACAGGGGTGCAAGGATTCCTAATGAGCAGTTCTTC. This encodes CASKYRGARIPNEQFF.

The chain recombines TRBV27 with TRBJ1-5, with D possibly TRBD1 on 6 matching bases. Trimming shortened V by 0 bases and J by 3 bases, and 21 bases separated the two germline ends. The CDR3 contains 19 residues. The germline CDR1 and CDR2 sequences are MNHEY and SMNVEV (reference sequence). The CDR3 DNA follows: TGTGCCAGCAGTTTATCCGCCGAAGGGGGGCGCTTCTTCAATCAGCCCCAGCATTTT. It translates to CASSLSAEGGRFFNQPQHF.

The V gene is TRBV10-3, the J gene TRBJ1-3; D is unclear. The V gene lost 7 bases and the J gene lost 0 bases, with 16 bases spanning the gap. From germline, CDR1 is ENHRY and CDR2 SYGVKD. The length of the CDR3 is 16 residues. The CDR3 DNA is TGTGCCATCACCCCGGGGAGTTTCTACTCTGGAAACACCATATATTTT. It is translated as CAITPGSFYSGNTIYF.

The chain carries TRBV19 and TRBJ1-1; D unclear. This CDR3 spans 15 amino acids. The V gene's germline CDR1 is LNHDA and CDR2 SQIVND (reference sequence). Trimming left V 0 bases short and J 0 bases short, with 8 bases between. The CDR3 DNA follows: TGTGCCAGTAGTATAGATTACAACATGAACACTGAAGCTTTCTTT. The encoded protein is CASSIDYNMNTEAFF.